The 29 T cell receptor beta chains reported below all come from one sample, sequenced in a study of STAT5B mutations in CD4+ large granular lymphocyte leukemia. Some clones are missing from TCRdb's copy, which holds only in-frame ones; the method was immunoSEQ multiplex PCR. The sample gives roughly 32,000 clones, roughly three quarters of which show up once; 2% to 2.5% is in the top ten. Sequencing was carried out using CD4+ T cells from blood buffy coats. Receptors originate from a human donor in good health.

J is TRBJ2-7 and V is TRBV19; D unclear. CDR1 is LNHDA, CDR2 SQIVND, per germline (reference sequence). This CDR3 is 12 amino acids long. V lost 4 bases and J 7 bases, leaving 11 bases between the germline ends. The CDR3 loop is CASSTRVGEQYF. The CDR3 DNA follows: TGTGCCAGTAGTACTCGAGTTGGTGAGCAGTACTTC.

V usage is TRBV9 and J usage is TRBJ2-1; the match to TRBD2 covers 9 bases. The junction had 9 bases not matched to a gene; V was cut back by 0 bases and J by 5 bases. The CDR3 totals 17 residues. CDR1 SGDLS and CDR2 YYNGEE come from the germline V gene. CDR3 sequence: CASSVVAGGPLDNEQFF. Here the CDR3 DNA reads TGTGCCAGCAGCGTAGTGGCGGGGGGGCCTCTGGACAATGAGCAGTTCTTC.

This sequence joins TRBV2 and TRBJ1-1; the D is unclear. The CDR3 loop spans 14 amino acids. Trimming stripped 5 bases from V and 5 bases from J, with 15 bases between. The germline gives CDR1 SNHLY, CDR2 FYNNEI. The CDR3 sequence: CASSLGPPLTEAFF. The CDR3 DNA follows: TGTGCCAGCAGTCTAGGCCCCCCGCTAACTGAAGCTTTCTTT.

The chain employs TRBV7-3 and TRBJ2-7; 8 bases agree with TRBD1. Germline loops: CDR1 SGHTA, CDR2 FQGTGA. V trimming: 2 bases; J trimming: 0 bases; junction bases outside the gene matches: 3. This CDR3 is built from 15 residues. The DNA for the CDR3 is TGTGCCAGCAGCTTAGGACAGGGCCTCTCCTACGAGCAGTACTTC. This gives the protein CASSLGQGLSYEQYF.

This clone has a handful of counts. The chain joins TRBV7-8 to TRBJ2-7; 7 positions agree with TRBD2. From germline, CDR1 is SGHVS and CDR2 FQNEAQ. This CDR3 region has 13 residues. V dropped 5 bases and J dropped 3; count of bases not matched to a gene: 4. The CDR3 DNA is TGTGCCAGCAGCCTGGGGGGGAACTACGAGCAGTACTTC. Translated: CASSLGGNYEQYF.

This chain uses TRBV7-9 with TRBJ1-1; possibly TRBD1 for D (5 bases). Germline V CDR1 and CDR2: SEHNR, FQNEAQ (reference sequence). This CDR3 region has 15 residues. The V end lost 8 bases, the J end lost 1 base, and 17 bases lay between the germline ends. The CDR3 nucleotides read TGTGCCAGCTATAGCCTGGGACTGGGGAACACTGAAGCTTTCTTT. It yields the protein CASYSLGLGNTEAFF. Full variable domain (remainder filled in from reference TRBV7-9 and TRBJ1-1): DTGVSQNPRHKITKRGQNVTFRCDPISEHNRLYWYRQTLGQGPEFLTYFQNEAQLEKSRLLSDRFSAERPKGSFSTLEIQRTEQGDSAMYLCASYSLGLGNTEAFFGQGTRLTVV.

This rearrangement joins TRBV27 to TRBJ1-1, with D hard to call. The CDR3 consists of 13 residues. Germline-derived CDR1 and CDR2 are MNHEY and SMNVEV (reference sequence). V was trimmed by 2 bases and J by 4 bases, leaving 8 bases between them. The CDR3 DNA sequence: TGTGCCAGCAGTTTACGCCCTTCCACTGAAGCTTTCTTT. Translation gives CASSLRPSTEAFF.

This clone has a handful of counts. This chain connects TRBV19 to TRBJ1-2, with D maybe TRBD1 (5 bases). Trimming removed 4 bases at V and 5 bases at J, with 11 bases between. The CDR3 has 13 amino acids. CDR1 is LNHDA and CDR2 is SQIVND in the germline V gene (reference sequence). The CDR3 nucleotides read TGTGCCAGTAGTAGGGGGGTAGAATATGGCTACACCTTC. Translated: CASSRGVEYGYTF.

The V gene is TRBV9, the J gene TRBJ2-1, with 7 positions matching TRBD2. Germline values: CDR1 SGDLS, CDR2 YYNGEE. There are 17 residues in the CDR3. V shed 0 bases, J shed 4 bases, and the junction held 10 bases outside the gene matches. The CDR3 DNA follows: TGTGCCAGCAGCGTAGCTTTATGGGAGGGCCTGTACAATGAGCAGTTCTTC. Translating gives CASSVALWEGLYNEQFF.

The genes are TRBV7-9 and TRBJ1-3; D may be TRBD1 (5 bases). This CDR3 comprises 16 residues. CDR1 and CDR2 from the germline V gene are SEHNR and FQNEAQ (reference sequence). Trimming left V 1 base short and J 0 bases short, with 10 bases between. In DNA form, the CDR3 reads TGTGCCAGCAGCTTAGGGACACCGGGCTCTGGAAACACCATATATTTT. As protein: CASSLGTPGSGNTIYF. Full variable domain (remainder filled in from reference TRBV7-9 and TRBJ1-3): DTGVSQNPRHKITKRGQNVTFRCDPISEHNRLYWYRQTLGQGPEFLTYFQNEAQLEKSRLLSDRFSAERPKGSFSTLEIQRTEQGDSAMYLCASSLGTPGSGNTIYFGEGSWLTVV.

The chain joins TRBV4-3 to TRBJ2-7, with D hard to call. CDR3 size: 14 residues. Germline V gene sequence: CDR1 LGHNA, CDR2 YSLEER. The V and J ends lost 0 bases and 1 base respectively, with 7 bases between them. The CDR3 reads CASSQDSKSYEQYF. CDR3 coding DNA: TGCGCCAGCAGCCAAGATTCGAAGTCCTACGAGCAGTACTTC.

The chain is built from TRBV4-3 and TRBJ1-2, with 9 bases that match TRBD1. Unmatched junction bases numbered 3, after V lost 0 bases and J lost 4 bases. In germline, CDR1 is LGHNA, CDR2 YSLEER. This CDR3 is built from 15 residues. CDR3 in DNA: TGCGCCAGCAGCCAAGATCTGACAGGGGGCTATGGCTACACCTTC. Translated: CASSQDLTGGYGYTF.

The rearrangement uses TRBV18 and TRBJ1-2, with D maybe TRBD1 (5 bases). CDR3 length: 11 amino acids. Germline V CDR1 and CDR2: KGHSH, LQKENI. V dropped 6 bases and J dropped 4 bases, with 6 bases sitting between them. Here the CDR3 reads CASSDSYGYTF. CDR3 sequence (DNA): TGTGCCAGCTCCGACAGCTATGGCTACACCTTC.

This clone was seen a few times. The chain links TRBV7-9 to TRBJ2-2, with no clear D. The V and J ends lost 7 bases and 7 bases respectively, with 10 bases between them. There are 12 residues in the CDR3. Germline values: CDR1 SEHNR, CDR2 FQNEAQ (reference sequence). CDR3 residues: CASNQDGGELFF. The DNA for the CDR3 is TGTGCCAGCAATCAGGATGGCGGGGAGCTGTTTTTT. Full variable domain (missing parts from reference TRBV7-9 and TRBJ2-2): DTGVSQNPRHKITKRGQNVTFRCDPISEHNRLYWYRQTLGQGPEFLTYFQNEAQLEKSRLLSDRFSAERPKGSFSTLEIQRTEQGDSAMYLCASNQDGGELFFGEGSRLTVL.

The J gene is TRBJ2-7, the V gene TRBV7-2; D gene uncertain. Germline CDR1 and CDR2: SGHTA and FQGNSA. The CDR3 spans 13 residues. Trimming removed 6 bases from V and 7 bases from J, with 16 bases in between. This CDR3 is CASRLTATVEQYF. DNA for the CDR3: TGTGCCAGCAGATTAACAGCCACCGTAGAGCAGTACTTC.

The V call is TRBV7-9, the J call TRBJ2-7; D is uncertain. Germline V gives CDR1 SEHNR, CDR2 FQNEAQ (reference sequence). Trimming shortened V by 5 bases and J by 0 bases, and 11 bases separated the two germline ends. This CDR3 contains 14 residues. The DNA for the CDR3 is TGTGCCAGCAGCCCATTGGCAAGCTCCTACGAGCAGTACTTC. It specifies CASSPLASSYEQYF.

V gene TRBV28 combines with J gene TRBJ1-2; a weak D match, TRBD1 (5 bases). V was clipped by 6 bases and J by 2 bases, with 19 bases between them. This CDR3 comprises 16 residues. Germline-derived CDR1 and CDR2 are MDHEN and SYDVKM. CDR3 sequence reads: CASSIGTLGRNYGYTF. CDR3 coding DNA: TGTGCCAGCAGCATCGGGACCCTTGGGAGGAACTATGGCTACACCTTC.

This chain connects TRBV7-2 to TRBJ1-6, with unresolved D. From germline, CDR1 is SGHTA and CDR2 FQGNSA. The CDR3 covers 16 residues. Trimming cost V 2 bases and J 4 bases, with 12 bases left between them. The CDR3 sequence is CASSLSAGAYNSPLHF. As DNA, the CDR3 is TGTGCCAGCAGCTTATCCGCGGGAGCTTATAATTCACCCCTCCACTTT. The full variable domain, in which reference TRBV7-2 and TRBJ1-6 provide the parts outside the CDR3, is GAGVSQSPSNKVTEKGKDVELRCDPISGHTALYWYRQSLGQGLEFLIYFQGNSAPDKSGLPSDRFSAERTGGSVSTLTIQRTQQEDSAVYLCASSLSAGAYNSPLHFGNGTRLTVT.

J is TRBJ2-2 and V is TRBV19, with 11 bases aligning to TRBD1. The J segment lost 6 bases and the V segment lost 3 bases, leaving 3 bases of the junction unmatched. CDR1 and CDR2 from the germline V gene are LNHDA and SQIVND (reference sequence). The CDR3 is 15 residues long. The CDR3 loop reads CASSIPGQGAGELFF. The CDR3 region has the DNA TGTGCCAGTAGTATCCCGGGACAGGGGGCCGGGGAGCTGTTTTTT. The variable domain in full, with the rest retrieved from reference TRBV19 and TRBJ2-2, is DGGITQSPKYLFRKEGQNVTLSCEQNLNHDAMYWYRQDPGQGLRLIYYSQIVNDFQKGDIAEGYSVSREKKESFPLTVTSAQKNPTAFYLCASSIPGQGAGELFFGEGSRLTVL.

This clone has more than one count but fewer than ten. The rearrangement links TRBV30 to TRBJ1-5; D gene uncertain. Germline lookup yields CDR1 GTSNPN and CDR2 SVGIG (reference sequence). The ends were cut back, 3 bases at V and 7 bases at J, with 19 bases in the middle. This CDR3 has 15 amino acids. This CDR3 is CAWSGNEPLGQPQHF. CDR3 DNA: TGTGCCTGGAGCGGGAATGAGCCCCTAGGGCAGCCCCAGCATTTT.

The J gene is TRBJ1-4, the V gene TRBV7-9; tentatively, D is TRBD1 (6 bases). This CDR3 is built from 15 residues. Trimming took 4 bases from V and 5 from J, leaving 14 bases between them. Looked up from germline, CDR1 is SEHNR and CDR2 is FQNEAQ (reference sequence). CDR3 sequence (DNA): TGTGCCAGCAGCTCGCGACAGGCTGGGAATGAAAAACTGTTTTTT. Its protein product is CASSSRQAGNEKLFF.

This clone was found once. The chain uses TRBV7-2 and TRBJ2-1; 11 nucleotides match TRBD2. CDR3 length equals 16 residues. Germline V gives CDR1 SGHTA, CDR2 FQGNSA. The V and J ends lost 5 bases and 4 bases, in that order; junction bases with no gene match: 7. The CDR3 is CASSVIAGGRYNEQFF. For the CDR3, the DNA is TGTGCCAGCAGCGTAATAGCGGGGGGGAGGTACAATGAGCAGTTCTTC.

This clone was detected a few times. V and J are TRBV18 and TRBJ1-1; D remains ambiguous. V was trimmed by 3 bases and J by 2 bases, leaving 10 bases between them. This CDR3 region has 14 residues. CDR1 is KGHSH, CDR2 LQKENI, per germline. CDR3 coding DNA: TGTGCCAGCTCACCCATTACAGAAAACACTGAAGCTTTCTTT. It is translated as CASSPITENTEAFF. Together with reference TRBV18 and TRBJ1-1, the CDR3 gives the full variable domain: NAGVMQNPRHLVRRRGQEARLRCSPMKGHSHVYWYRQLPEEGLKFMVYLQKENIIDESGMPKERFSAEFPKEGPSILRIQQVVRGDSAAYFCASSPITENTEAFFGQGTRLTVV.

V usage is TRBV2 and J usage is TRBJ1-3, with TRBD1 as a possible D gene (5 bases). V was pared by 11 bases and J by 4 bases, with 9 bases between. Germline CDR1 and CDR2: SNHLY and FYNNEI. This CDR3 is built from 11 residues. The CDR3 here is CAGASGNTIYF. The CDR3 DNA reads TGTGCCGGGGCGAGCGGAAACACCATATATTTT.

V gene TRBV29-1 combines with J gene TRBJ2-7; 9 bases map to TRBD1. This CDR3 contains 15 residues. The ends lost 7 bases at V and 1 base at J; junction bases unmatched: 11. Germline values: CDR1 SQVTM, CDR2 ANQGSEA. CDR3 in DNA: TGCAGCGCCTGGGGGCCGGGACAGGGATCCTACGAGCAGTACTTC. It specifies CSAWGPGQGSYEQYF.

This clone was seen only a few times. This chain uses TRBV7-9 with TRBJ1-2, with 8 bases aligning to TRBD1. From germline, CDR1 is SEHNR and CDR2 FQNEAQ (reference sequence). Losses at the gene ends were 7 bases for V and 7 bases for J; bases not matched to a gene: 5. This CDR3 comprises 12 residues. In DNA form, the CDR3 reads TGTGCCAGCAACAACAGGGGGTCTGGCTACACCTTC. Translation gives CASNNRGSGYTF.

The rearrangement uses TRBV6-5 and TRBJ2-2; no reliable D call. V was cut by 6 bases and J by 1 base, with 9 bases left in between. The germline CDR1 and CDR2 sequences are MNHEY and SVGAGI. The CDR3 consists of 14 residues. For the CDR3, the DNA is TGTGCCAGCAGGGTTCTTAGGAACACCGGGGAGCTGTTTTTT. Residues: CASRVLRNTGELFF.

This clone was observed a few times. The rearrangement joins TRBV6-5 to TRBJ2-3, with D possibly being TRBD2 (7 bases). The CDR3 sequence is 15 residues long. V lost 7 bases and J 5 bases, leaving 19 bases between the germline ends. Germline lookup yields CDR1 MNHEY and CDR2 SVGAGI. The CDR3 DNA sequence: TGTGCCAGCAAGGGGGGGGGCCAAGGGGGAGATACGCAGTATTTT. Its translation: CASKGGGQGGDTQYF.

The chain joins TRBV6-6 to TRBJ2-5; 9 nucleotides line up with TRBD2. V trimming: 0 bases; J trimming: 4 bases; junction bases outside the gene matches: 3. The length of the CDR3 is 15 residues. Germline assignment: CDR1 MNHNY and CDR2 SVGAGI (reference sequence). The DNA of the CDR3 is TGTGCCAGCAGTTACTCGACTAGCGGCCTAGAGACCCAGTACTTC. Its translation: CASSYSTSGLETQYF.